This T cell receptor beta chain derives from a study of shared T cell receptors in the human thymus. Assay used: immunoSEQ multiplex PCR; TCRdb lists only in-frame clones, some missing. The sample shows fewer than 700,000 clones, approximately 90% of them seen only once. This CDR3 comprises 18 residues. V lost 4 bases, J lost 0 bases, and 12 bases stayed unmatched. Germline CDR1 is LGHNA and CDR2 is YSLEER. The same sample was also studied in work on human thymus T cells. That investigation notes: Resections removed during corrective heart surgery provided the thymus tissue used. Thymic and blood repertoires appeared to show biased V and J gene usage. Among unrelated individuals, related research reported thymic repertoires that overlapped highly.

Specimen: thymocytes. This clonotype originated in a boy in the first two years of life with a congenital heart defect. This chain links TRBV4-3 with TRBJ2-1; TRBD2 aligns across 7 bases. The CDR3 here is CASSPSSAGVYSYNEQFF. For the CDR3, the DNA is TGCGCCAGCAGCCCATCCTCGGCGGGAGTCTACTCCTACAATGAGCAGTTCTTC.